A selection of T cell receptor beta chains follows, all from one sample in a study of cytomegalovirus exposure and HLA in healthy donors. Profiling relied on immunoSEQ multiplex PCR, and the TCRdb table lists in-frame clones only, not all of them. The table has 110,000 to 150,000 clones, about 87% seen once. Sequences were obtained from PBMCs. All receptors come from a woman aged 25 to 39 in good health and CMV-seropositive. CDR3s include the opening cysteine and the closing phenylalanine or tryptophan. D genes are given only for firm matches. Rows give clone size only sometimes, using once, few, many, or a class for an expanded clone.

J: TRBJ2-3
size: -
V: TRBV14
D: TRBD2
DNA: TGTGCCAGCAGCCAAGGTGTCGGGGGGGCAGATACGCAGTATTTT
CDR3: CASSQGVGGADTQYF

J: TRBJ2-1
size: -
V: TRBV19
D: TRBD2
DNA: TGTGCCAGTAGTATAGATCTCTACACTAGCGGGTATTACAATGAGCAGTTCTTC
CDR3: CASSIDLYTSGYYNEQFF

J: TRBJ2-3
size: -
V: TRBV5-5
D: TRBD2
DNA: TGTGCCAGCAGCTTCGTTGCGGGAGCAGATACGCAGTATTTT
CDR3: CASSFVAGADTQYF

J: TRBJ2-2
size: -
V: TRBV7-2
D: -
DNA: TGTGCCAGCAGCTCGGGAGTCACTCTCCCCGGGGAGCTGTTTTTT
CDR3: CASSSGVTLPGELFF

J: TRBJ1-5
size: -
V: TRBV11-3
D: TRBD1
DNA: TGTGCCAGCAGCTTAGCCGAGTGGGGGACAGGGGTAGTCAATCAGCCCCAGCATTTT
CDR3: CASSLAEWGTGVVNQPQHF

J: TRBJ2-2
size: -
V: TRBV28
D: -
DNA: TGTGCCAGTCTTGAGCGTGAGCGGCACACCGGGGAGCTGTTTTTT
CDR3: CASLERERHTGELFF

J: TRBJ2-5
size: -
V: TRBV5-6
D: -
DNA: TGTGCCAGCAGCAGTCCGACCAGGGCTGAGACCCAGTACTTC
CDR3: CASSSPTRAETQYF

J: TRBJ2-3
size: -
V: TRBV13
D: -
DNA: TGTGCCAGCAGCCACGGGACTGCGACAGATACGCAGTATTTT
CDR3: CASSHGTATDTQYF

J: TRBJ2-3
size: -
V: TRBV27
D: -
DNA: TGTGCCAGCAGTTTAGTAAGGGCGGGGAACACAGATACGCAGTATTTT
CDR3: CASSLVRAGNTDTQYF

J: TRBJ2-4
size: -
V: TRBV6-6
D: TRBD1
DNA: TGTGCCAGCACCAGGGGGCAGAACATTCAGTACTTC
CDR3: CASTRGQNIQYF

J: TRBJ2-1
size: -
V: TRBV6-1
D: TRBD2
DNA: TGTGCCAGCAGTGCTCCGATGACTAGCCCGAATGAGCAGTTCTTC
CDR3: CASSAPMTSPNEQFF

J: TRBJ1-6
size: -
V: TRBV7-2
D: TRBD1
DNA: TGTGCCAGCAGCTTAGCCCAGGGGGCGTCTAATTCACCCCTCCACTTT
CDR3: CASSLAQGASNSPLHF

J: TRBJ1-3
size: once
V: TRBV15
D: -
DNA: TGTGCCACCAGCCCCCCCGGGACACCTGGAAACACCATATATTTT
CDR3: CATSPPGTPGNTIYF

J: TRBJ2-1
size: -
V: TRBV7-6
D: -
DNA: TGTGCCAGCAGCGAGACACAGGGATGGGATGAGCAGTTCTTC
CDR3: CASSETQGWDEQFF

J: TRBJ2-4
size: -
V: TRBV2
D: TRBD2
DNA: TGTGCCAGCAGCCGAGGACTAGCGGGAAACATTCAGTACTTC
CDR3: CASSRGLAGNIQYF